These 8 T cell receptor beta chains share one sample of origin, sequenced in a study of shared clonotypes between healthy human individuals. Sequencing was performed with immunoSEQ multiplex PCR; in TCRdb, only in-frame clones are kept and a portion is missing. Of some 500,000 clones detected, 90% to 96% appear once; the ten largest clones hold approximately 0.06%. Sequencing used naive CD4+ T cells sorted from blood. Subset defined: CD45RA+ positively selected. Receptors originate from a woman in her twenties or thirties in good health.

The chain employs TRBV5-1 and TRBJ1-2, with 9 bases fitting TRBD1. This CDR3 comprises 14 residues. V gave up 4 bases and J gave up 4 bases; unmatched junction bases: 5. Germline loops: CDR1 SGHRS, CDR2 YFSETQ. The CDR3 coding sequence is TGCGCCAGCAGCCCGGACAGGGGCTTCTATGGCTACACCTTC. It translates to CASSPDRGFYGYTF.

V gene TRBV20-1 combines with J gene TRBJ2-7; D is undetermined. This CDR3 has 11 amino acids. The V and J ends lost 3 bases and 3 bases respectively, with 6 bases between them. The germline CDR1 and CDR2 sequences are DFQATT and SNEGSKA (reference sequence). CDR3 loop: CSARFDYEQYF. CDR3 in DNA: TGCAGTGCTAGGTTTGACTACGAGCAGTACTTC.

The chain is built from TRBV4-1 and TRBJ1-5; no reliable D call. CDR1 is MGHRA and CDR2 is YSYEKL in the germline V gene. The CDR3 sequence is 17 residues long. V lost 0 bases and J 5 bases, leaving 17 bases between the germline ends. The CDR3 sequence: CASSQDGRSLAYQPQHF. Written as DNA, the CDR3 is TGCGCCAGCAGCCAAGATGGACGGTCCCTGGCATATCAGCCCCAGCATTTT.

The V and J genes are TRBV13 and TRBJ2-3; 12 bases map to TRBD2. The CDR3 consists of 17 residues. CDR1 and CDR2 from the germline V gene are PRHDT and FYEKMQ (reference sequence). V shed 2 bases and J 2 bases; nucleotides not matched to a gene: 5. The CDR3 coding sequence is TGTGCCAGCAGCTTAAGCTGGACTAGCGGGGACACAGATACGCAGTATTTT. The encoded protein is CASSLSWTSGDTDTQYF.

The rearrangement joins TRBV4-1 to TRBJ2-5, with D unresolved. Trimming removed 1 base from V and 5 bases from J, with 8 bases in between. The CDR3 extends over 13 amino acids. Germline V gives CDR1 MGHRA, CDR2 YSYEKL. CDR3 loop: CASSQGSTETQYF. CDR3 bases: TGCGCCAGCAGCCAAGGAAGCACGGAGACCCAGTACTTC.

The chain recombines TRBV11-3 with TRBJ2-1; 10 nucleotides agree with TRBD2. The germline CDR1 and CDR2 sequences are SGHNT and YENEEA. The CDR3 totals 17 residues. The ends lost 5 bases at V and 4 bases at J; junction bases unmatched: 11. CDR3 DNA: TGTGCCAGCAGCGCCCACTCCACTAGCGGGGCTTACAATGAGCAGTTCTTC. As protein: CASSAHSTSGAYNEQFF.

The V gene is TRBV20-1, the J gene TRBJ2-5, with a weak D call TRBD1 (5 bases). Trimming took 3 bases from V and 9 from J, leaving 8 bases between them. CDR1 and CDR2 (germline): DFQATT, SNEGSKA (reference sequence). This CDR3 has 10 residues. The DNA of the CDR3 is TGCAGTGCTAGGGAAGGGGCCCAGTACTTC. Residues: CSAREGAQYF.

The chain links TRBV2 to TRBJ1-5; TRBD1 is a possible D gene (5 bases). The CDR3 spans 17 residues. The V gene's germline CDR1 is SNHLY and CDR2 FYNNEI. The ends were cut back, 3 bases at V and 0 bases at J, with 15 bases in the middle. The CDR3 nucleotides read TGTGCCAGCAGTGACCGAAGGGGACTCGGTAGCAATCAGCCCCAGCATTTT. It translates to CASSDRRGLGSNQPQHF.